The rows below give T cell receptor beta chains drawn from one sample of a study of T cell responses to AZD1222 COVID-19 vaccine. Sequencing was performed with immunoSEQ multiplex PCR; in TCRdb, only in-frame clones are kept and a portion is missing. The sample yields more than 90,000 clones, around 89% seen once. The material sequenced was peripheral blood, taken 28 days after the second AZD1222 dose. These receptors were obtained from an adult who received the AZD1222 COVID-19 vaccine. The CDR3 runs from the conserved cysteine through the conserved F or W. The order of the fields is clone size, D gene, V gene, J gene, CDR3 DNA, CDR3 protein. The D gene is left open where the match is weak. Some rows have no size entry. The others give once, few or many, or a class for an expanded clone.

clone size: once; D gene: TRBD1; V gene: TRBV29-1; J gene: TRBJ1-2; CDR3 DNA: TGCAGCGGAGGACAGGGGGAGGATGGCTACACCTTC; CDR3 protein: CSGGQGEDGYTF
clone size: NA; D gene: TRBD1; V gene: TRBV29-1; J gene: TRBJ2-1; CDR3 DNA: TGCAGCGTTGATTTGCGCGGGACAGGGGGCGAACGGGGCGTCAGGGAGCAGTTCTTC; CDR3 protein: CSVDLRGTGGERGVREQFF
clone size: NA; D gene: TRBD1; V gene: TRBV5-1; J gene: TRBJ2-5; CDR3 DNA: TGCGCCAGCAGCTTGATGGGACAGACACAAGAGACCCAGTACTTC; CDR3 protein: CASSLMGQTQETQYF
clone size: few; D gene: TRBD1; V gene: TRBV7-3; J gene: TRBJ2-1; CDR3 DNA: TGTGCCAGCAGCTTAGACAGGGGCAATGAGCAGTTCTTC; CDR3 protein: CASSLDRGNEQFF
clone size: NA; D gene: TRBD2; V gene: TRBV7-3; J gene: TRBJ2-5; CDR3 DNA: TGTGCCAGCAGCCTAGGGACTAGCGGGGGCCTAGAGACCCAGTACTTC; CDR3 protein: CASSLGTSGGLETQYF
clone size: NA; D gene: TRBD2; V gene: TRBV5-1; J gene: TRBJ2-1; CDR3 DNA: TGCGCCAGCAGCTCCACTAGCGGAATACAAAGTGAGCAGTTCTTC; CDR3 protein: CASSSTSGIQSEQFF
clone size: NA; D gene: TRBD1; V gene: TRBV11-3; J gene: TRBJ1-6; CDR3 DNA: TGTGCCAGCAGCTGGGGACAGGAGAATTCACCCCTCCACTTT; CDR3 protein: CASSWGQENSPLHF
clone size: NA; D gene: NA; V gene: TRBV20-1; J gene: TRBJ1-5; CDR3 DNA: TGCAGTGCAGTCGGAAATCAGCCCCAGCATTTT; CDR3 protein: CSAVGNQPQHF
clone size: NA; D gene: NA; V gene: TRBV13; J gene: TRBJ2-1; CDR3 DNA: TGTGCCAGCAGTAATTGGACAGCCCTATACAATGAGCAGTTCTTC; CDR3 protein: CASSNWTALYNEQFF
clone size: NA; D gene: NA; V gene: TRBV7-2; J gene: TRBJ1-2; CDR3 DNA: TGTGCCAGCAGCTTCGGGCTAGAAAAGGGCTACACCTTC; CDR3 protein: CASSFGLEKGYTF
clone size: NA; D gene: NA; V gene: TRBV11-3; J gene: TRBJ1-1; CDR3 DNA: TGTGCCAGCAACTTGGGGAACACTGAAGCTTTCTTT; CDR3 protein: CASNLGNTEAFF